This T cell receptor beta chain was found in a study of brain T cells in children with intractable seizures. Study-wide findings and caveats: Viral specificity was inferred only from CDR3 similarity; HCMV serostatus was unknown. Pre-surgery blood may have been undersampled, hiding some clones.

The CDR3 has 15 residues. CDR1 MNHEY and CDR2 SVGAGI come from the germline V gene. The V gene lost 6 bases and the J gene lost 4 bases, with 18 bases spanning the gap. Turning to this clone: Its cognate antigen is unknown.

Surgery cases with the highest brain T cell transcript signatures were chosen for sequencing. Pre-surgery treatment included at least one anti-epileptic drug. The protocol was immunoSEQ multiplex PCR, while the TCRdb copy is restricted to in-frame clones and leaves out a portion. This sample has approximately 41,000 clones, with around 90% found just once. This chain uses TRBV6-5 with TRBJ1-2; perhaps TRBD1 as D (5 bases). The clonotype was recovered from a girl under 10 years old with tuberous sclerosis and intractable seizures. The specimen comprised peripheral blood, sampled at surgery. The chain's CDR3 is CASRDIGTSRYGYTF. The CDR3 region has the DNA TGTGCCAGCAGAGATATAGGGACCTCTCGCTATGGCTACACCTTC.